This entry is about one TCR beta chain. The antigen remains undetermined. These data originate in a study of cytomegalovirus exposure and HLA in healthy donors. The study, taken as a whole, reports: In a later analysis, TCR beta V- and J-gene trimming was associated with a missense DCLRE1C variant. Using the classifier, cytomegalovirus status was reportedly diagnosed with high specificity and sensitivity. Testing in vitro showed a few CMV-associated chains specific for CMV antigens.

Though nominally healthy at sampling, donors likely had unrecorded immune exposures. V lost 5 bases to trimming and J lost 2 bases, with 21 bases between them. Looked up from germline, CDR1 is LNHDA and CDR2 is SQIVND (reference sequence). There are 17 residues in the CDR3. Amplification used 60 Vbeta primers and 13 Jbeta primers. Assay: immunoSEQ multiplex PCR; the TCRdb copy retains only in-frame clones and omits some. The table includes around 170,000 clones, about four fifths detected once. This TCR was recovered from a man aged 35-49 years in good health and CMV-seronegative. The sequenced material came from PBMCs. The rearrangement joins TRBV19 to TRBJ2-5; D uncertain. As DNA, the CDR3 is TGTGCCAGTAGTCTTAGACACCAATATACCCCTCAAGAGACCCAGTACTTC. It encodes CASSLRHQYTPQETQYF.